This T cell receptor beta chain is drawn from a study of Ad26.COV2.S vaccination and SARS-CoV-2 variants. This table comes from immunoSEQ multiplex PCR, and its TCRdb copy is limited to in-frame clones, with some not included. The repertoire holds some 640,000 clones, with roughly 90% as singletons. Treatment described: 15 to 20 received Ad26.COV2.S at low or high dose, single or two shots; 5 received placebo; per-sample allocation not given. Material that was analyzed had been drawn on day 63 after the first vaccine or placebo injection. With 0 bases clipped from V and 12 bases from J, the junction kept 5 bases outside the gene matches. The CDR3 is made up of 12 amino acids. This clone was detected once.

The specimen was peripheral blood, collected in a trial of Ad26.COV2.S vaccine versus placebo. This clonotype was sampled from a person aged 18 to 65 who received the Ad26.COV2.S COVID-19 vaccine or a placebo. This chain uses TRBV12-3 or TRBV12-4 with TRBJ2-7; 7 bases map to TRBD1. CDR3 amino acids: CASSLASTGMYF. The CDR3 DNA sequence: TGTGCCAGCAGTTTAGCATCGACAGGGATGTACTTC.